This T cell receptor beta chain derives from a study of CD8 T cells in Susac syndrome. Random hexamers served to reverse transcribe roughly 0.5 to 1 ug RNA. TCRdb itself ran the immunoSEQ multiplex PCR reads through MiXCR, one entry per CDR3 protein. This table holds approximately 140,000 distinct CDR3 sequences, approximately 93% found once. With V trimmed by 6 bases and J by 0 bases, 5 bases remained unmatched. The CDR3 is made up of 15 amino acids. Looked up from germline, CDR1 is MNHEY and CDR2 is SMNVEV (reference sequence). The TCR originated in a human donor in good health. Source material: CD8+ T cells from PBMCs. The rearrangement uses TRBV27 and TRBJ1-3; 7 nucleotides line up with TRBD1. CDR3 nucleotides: TGTGCCAGCAGCATGGACAGGAGCTCTGGAAACACCATATATTTT. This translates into CASSMDRSSGNTIYF.